The clone carrying this TCR beta chain has at least ten counts. This record belongs to a study of Graves' ophthalmopathy and Graves' hyperthyroidism. A volume of approximately 10 ml of fresh peripheral blood supplied the PBMCs. The V and J ends lost 2 bases and 2 bases respectively, with 15 bases between them. Germline V gene sequence: CDR1 SGHAT, CDR2 FQNNGV. This CDR3 comprises 16 residues. CDR3 regions of TCR beta were amplified from RNA transcripts. The workflow started with a first-round RT-PCR run with HTBI primers and then moved on to a second-round multiplex PCR. TCRdb re-called the multiplex PCR reads through MiXCR, storing one row per CDR3 protein. This sample yields fewer than 400,000 distinct CDR3 sequences, of which about 18% are seen a single time; around 1.6% belongs to the top ten.

The V and J genes are TRBV11-2 and TRBJ1-1; a possible D gene is TRBD1 (5 bases). Sequenced: peripheral blood. This sequence originates from a woman aged 18 to 35 with Graves' ophthalmopathy. The chain's CDR3 is CASSLKGTGTNTEAFF. CDR3 in DNA: TGTGCCAGCAGCTTAAAGGGAACCGGGACCAACACTGAAGCTTTCTTT.